This T cell receptor (beta chain) was captured by sequencing in a study of T-cell reconstitution after alpha-beta-depleted transplantation in children. As it was prepared, the TCRbeta library received unique molecular identifiers. One entry per CDR3 protein results from TCRdb running MiXCR on the PCR reads. The table lists hundreds of thousands of distinct CDR3 sequences, 18% of them singletons. The CDR3 length is 12 residues. With 4 bases removed from V and 3 bases from J, the gap between germline ends came to 6 bases. The germline V gene encodes CDR1 PRHDT and CDR2 FYEKMQ (reference sequence). The sample here was PBMCs from the stem cell graft donor, taken from the stem cell graft. The clonotype was recovered from a human donor who donated a stem cell graft to a child with acute lymphoblastic leukemia. This rearrangement joins TRBV13 to TRBJ1-2, with unresolved D. The CDR3 here is CASSSTDYGYTF. Written as DNA, the CDR3 is TGTGCCAGCAGCTCCACAGACTATGGCTACACCTTC. Full variable domain (missing parts from reference TRBV13 and TRBJ1-2): AAGVIQSPRHLIKEKRETATLKCYPIPRHDTVYWYQQGPGQDPQFLISFYEKMQSDKGSIPDRFSAQQFSDYHSELNMSSLELGDSALYFCASSSTDYGYTFGSGTRLTVV.